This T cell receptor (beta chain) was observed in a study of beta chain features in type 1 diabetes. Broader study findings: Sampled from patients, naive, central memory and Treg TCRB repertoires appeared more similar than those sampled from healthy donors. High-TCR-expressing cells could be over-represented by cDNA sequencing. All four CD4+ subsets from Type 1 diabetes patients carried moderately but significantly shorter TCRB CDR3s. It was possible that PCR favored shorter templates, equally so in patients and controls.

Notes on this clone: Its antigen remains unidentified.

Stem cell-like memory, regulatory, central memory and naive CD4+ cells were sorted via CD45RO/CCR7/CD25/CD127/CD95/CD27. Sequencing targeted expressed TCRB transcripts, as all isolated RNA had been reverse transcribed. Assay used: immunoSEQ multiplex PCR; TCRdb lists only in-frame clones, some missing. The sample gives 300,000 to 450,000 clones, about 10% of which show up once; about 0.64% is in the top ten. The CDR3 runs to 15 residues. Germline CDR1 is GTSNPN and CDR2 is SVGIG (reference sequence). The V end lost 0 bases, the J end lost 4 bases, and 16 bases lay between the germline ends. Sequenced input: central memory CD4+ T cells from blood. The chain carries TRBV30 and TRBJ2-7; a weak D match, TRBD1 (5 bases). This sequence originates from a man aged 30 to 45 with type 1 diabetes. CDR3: CAWSVGVQGRYEQYF. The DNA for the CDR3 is TGTGCCTGGAGTGTAGGGGTCCAGGGAAGGTACGAGCAGTACTTC.